A single sample is the source of the 16 T cell receptor beta chains below, sequenced in a study of vaccination effects on CD4 cells after COVID-19. The antigens these receptors bind are not known. Sequenced by immunoSEQ multiplex PCR; TCRdb stores in-frame clones only, minus some. The sample yields some 68,000 clones, 75% to 85% seen once. Antigen-specific CD4+ T cells were expanded (with viral peptide pools) by the ViraFEST assay ahead of sequencing. CD4+ T cells were isolated after around 9 days of culture. All study participants received two doses of BNT162b2 or mRNA-1273 vaccine. The sample here was CD4+ T cells from PBMCs cultured with HCoV-229E spike peptides, taken after COVID-19 vaccination. These TCRs come from a human donor who received a COVID-19 vaccine.

This clone was picked up a small number of times. The chain uses TRBV7-3 and TRBJ1-6; D perhaps matches TRBD1 (5 bases). V lost 2 bases, J lost 1 base, and 12 bases lay in between. The CDR3 loop spans 17 amino acids. Germline-derived CDR1 and CDR2 are SGHTA and FQGTGA. The CDR3 DNA sequence: TGTGCCAGCAGCTTATTGGGACCTTTATCCTATAATTCACCCCTCCACTTT. Its translation is CASSLLGPLSYNSPLHF.

CDR3 nucleotide sequence: TGTGCCAGCTCACGACTCGACAGCGAAGCTTTCTTT. This translates into CASSRLDSEAFF. The chain recombines TRBV18 with TRBJ1-1, with a weak D call TRBD1 (5 bases). V gave up 4 bases and J gave up 8 bases, with 11 bases separating them. Germline assignment: CDR1 KGHSH and CDR2 LQKENI. The CDR3 extends over 12 amino acids. The full variable domain, in which reference TRBV18 and TRBJ1-1 provide the parts outside the CDR3, is NAGVMQNPRHLVRRRGQEARLRCSPMKGHSHVYWYRQLPEEGLKFMVYLQKENIIDESGMPKERFSAEFPKEGPSILRIQQVVRGDSAAYFCASSRLDSEAFFGQGTRLTVV.

This chain connects TRBV5-1 to TRBJ2-5; 8 nucleotides line up with TRBD1. V lost 2 bases, J lost 5 bases, and 2 bases stayed unmatched. The germline gives CDR1 SGHRS, CDR2 YFSETQ. The CDR3 extends over 13 amino acids. The CDR3 DNA reads as TGCGCCAGCAGCTTCCAGGGGGCGGAGACCCAGTACTTC. Protein sequence: CASSFQGAETQYF. The entire variable domain, with the rest obtained from reference TRBV5-1 and TRBJ2-5, is as follows: KAGVTQTPRYLIKTRGQQVTLSCSPISGHRSVSWYQQTPGQGLQFLFEYFSETQRNKGNFPGRFSGRQFSNSRSEMNVSTLELGDSALYLCASSFQGAETQYFGPGTRLLVL.

This clone occurred once. One end of the junction varies from germline; a read error may be responsible. The V call is TRBV15, the J call TRBJ1-1; D possibly corresponds to TRBD1 (5 bases). Germline CDR1 and CDR2: LNHNV and YYDKDF (reference sequence). The CDR3 has 11 amino acids. The CDR3 spells CATSRGVGLHF. The CDR3 region has the DNA TGTGCCACCAGCAGGGGAGTGGGACTACACTTT.

This chain joins TRBV10-1 and TRBJ2-5; 8 bases align to TRBD1. The CDR3 length is 15 residues. The V segment lost 5 bases and the J segment 5 bases; nucleotides outside the gene matches: 10. Germline lookup yields CDR1 WNHNN and CDR2 SYGVQD (reference sequence). The CDR3 sequence is CASSPRTGNLETQYF. In nucleotides, the CDR3 is TGCGCCAGCAGTCCTCGGACAGGGAATCTTGAGACCCAGTACTTC.

This chain links TRBV25-1 with TRBJ1-1; D ambiguous. The V end was cut by 2 bases, the J end by 0 bases, with 4 bases between. The length of the CDR3 is 13 residues. Per the germline V gene, CDR1 is MGHDK and CDR2 is SYGVNS. The CDR3 DNA is TGTGCCAGCAGTGAAAGCCTGAACACTGAAGCTTTCTTT. Translation gives CASSESLNTEAFF.

This clone was found once. The chain carries TRBV6-5 and TRBJ1-4; D call uncertain. With 6 bases removed from V and 1 base from J, the gap between germline ends came to 6 bases. This CDR3 comprises 13 residues. The germline gives CDR1 MNHEY, CDR2 SVGAGI. CDR3 amino acids: CASRGRTNEKLFF. CDR3 nucleotide sequence: TGTGCCAGCAGGGGCAGAACTAATGAAAAACTGTTTTTT.

The rearrangement joins TRBV14 to TRBJ1-2; D not resolved. V gave up 1 base and J gave up 4 bases, with 7 bases separating them. Germline lookup yields CDR1 SGHDN and CDR2 FVKESK. The CDR3 runs to 13 residues. The CDR3: CASSQGLAYGYTF. DNA of the CDR3: TGTGCCAGCAGCCAAGGACTCGCCTATGGCTACACCTTC.

In this sample, this clone turned up a few times. This chain uses TRBV5-1 with TRBJ2-7; TRBD1 aligns across 9 bases. The CDR3 has 14 residues. CDR1 and CDR2 from the germline V gene are SGHRS and YFSETQ. The ends lost 3 bases at V and 5 bases at J; junction bases unmatched: 6. The CDR3 protein is CASSSGTGRNEQYV. CDR3 sequence (DNA): TGCGCCAGCAGCTCCGGGACAGGGCGCAACGAGCAGTACGTC.

Written as DNA, the CDR3 is TGCGCCAGCAGTCAGACTGGTAATTCACCCCTCCACTTT. It specifies CASSQTGNSPLHF. The gene calls are TRBV23-1 and TRBJ1-6; D unclear. TRBV23-1 is an ORF; its function is uncertain. The germline V and J ends were trimmed by 3 bases and 6 bases, with 6 bases remaining between them. CDR3 length: 13 amino acids.

This clone was found a few times. The genes are TRBV27 and TRBJ1-1; no clear D gene. The CDR3 spans 13 residues. V lost 2 bases and J 2 bases, leaving 6 bases between the germline ends. Per germline, CDR1 MNHEY and CDR2 SMNVEV (reference sequence). This chain's CDR3 is CASSLKANTEAFF. The CDR3 DNA follows: TGTGCCAGCAGTTTAAAGGCTAACACTGAAGCTTTCTTT.

Only one count was recorded for this clone. The rearrangement links TRBV24-1 to TRBJ2-5; D is possibly TRBD1 (6 bases). Germline lookup yields CDR1 KGHDR and CDR2 SFDVKD. Trimming stripped 4 bases from V and 2 bases from J, with 16 bases between. The CDR3 contains 16 residues. The CDR3 sequence is CATSDSQGMRQETQYF. The CDR3 DNA is TGTGCCACCAGTGACTCCCAGGGGATGAGGCAAGAGACCCAGTACTTC.

The chain is built from TRBV29-1 and TRBJ2-1, with a possible D match to TRBD1 (7 bases). In germline, CDR1 is SQVTM, CDR2 ANQGSEA. With 4 bases removed from V and 4 bases from J, the gap between germline ends came to 14 bases. The CDR3 runs 14 residues. CDR3 residues: CSVVPGGTYNEQFF. DNA for the CDR3: TGCAGCGTTGTCCCAGGGGGGACGTACAATGAGCAGTTCTTC.

This chain uses TRBV6-2 or TRBV6-3 with TRBJ2-6, with D perhaps matching TRBD1 or TRBD2 (5 bases each). In germline, CDR1 is MNHEY, CDR2 SVGEGT. The CDR3 extends over 15 amino acids. The V gene lost 0 bases and the J gene lost 4 bases, with 7 bases spanning the gap. CDR3 residues: CASSYSGTGANVLTF. In nucleotides, the CDR3 is TGTGCCAGCAGTTACTCGGGGACCGGGGCCAACGTCCTGACTTTC.

The chain carries TRBV24-1 and TRBJ2-5; 7 bases are shared with TRBD1. CDR1 is KGHDR and CDR2 is SFDVKD in the germline V gene. J was trimmed by 2 bases and V by 5 bases; bases with no gene match: 4. The CDR3 has 14 residues. CDR3 DNA: TGTGCCACCAGTGTCGGGACAGATCAAGAGACCCAGTACTTC. It specifies CATSVGTDQETQYF.

V and J are TRBV12-3 or TRBV12-4 and TRBJ1-1; D gene ambiguous. CDR3 length equals 13 residues. V was shortened by 6 bases and J by 1 base, with 9 bases between the two germline ends. In DNA, the CDR3 is TGTGCCAGCAGAATGCGACCGAACACTGAAGCTTTCTTT. Translated: CASRMRPNTEAFF.